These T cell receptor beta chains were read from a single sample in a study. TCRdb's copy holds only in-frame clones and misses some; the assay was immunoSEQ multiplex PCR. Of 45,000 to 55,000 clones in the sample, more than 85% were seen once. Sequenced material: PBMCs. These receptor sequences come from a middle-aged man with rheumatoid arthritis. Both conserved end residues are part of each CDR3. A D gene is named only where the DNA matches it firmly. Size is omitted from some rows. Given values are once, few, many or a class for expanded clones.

CDR3nt: TGCGCCAGCAGCCAACGACCGATCTTAGATAATTCACCCCTCCACTTT
CDR3aa: CASSQRPILDNSPLHF
j_gene: TRBJ1-6
d_gene: -
abundance: -
v_gene: TRBV4-1

CDR3nt: TGTGCCAGTAGTATAGAGGCTAGCTCCTACAATGAGCAGTTCTTC
CDR3aa: CASSIEASSYNEQFF
j_gene: TRBJ2-1
d_gene: -
abundance: -
v_gene: TRBV19

CDR3nt: TGCGCCAGCAGCCCGGACAGGGATCAGCCCCAGCATTTT
CDR3aa: CASSPDRDQPQHF
j_gene: TRBJ1-5
d_gene: TRBD1
abundance: once
v_gene: TRBV5-1

CDR3nt: TGTGCCAGCAGTCCTGGCGGGGCGGGTCAGCCCCAGCATTTT
CDR3aa: CASSPGGAGQPQHF
j_gene: TRBJ1-5
d_gene: -
abundance: -
v_gene: TRBV6-4

CDR3nt: TGTGCCAGCCATCGGGATACGAACACCGGGGAGCTGTTTTTT
CDR3aa: CASHRDTNTGELFF
j_gene: TRBJ2-2
d_gene: -
abundance: once
v_gene: TRBV28

CDR3nt: TGTGCCAGCAGCCCCACCGGGACAGGGGGCTCTGGGGCCAACGTCCTGACTTTC
CDR3aa: CASSPTGTGGSGANVLTF
j_gene: TRBJ2-6
d_gene: TRBD1
abundance: medium-sized
v_gene: TRBV5-5

CDR3nt: TGTGCCATCAGTGAGTCGAAGACAGGGGGTCGGACTGAAGCTTTCTTT
CDR3aa: CAISESKTGGRTEAFF
j_gene: TRBJ1-1
d_gene: TRBD1
abundance: -
v_gene: TRBV10-3

CDR3nt: TGTGCCTGGAGTGTCCAAGGGGCGACTGGCTACACCTTC
CDR3aa: CAWSVQGATGYTF
j_gene: TRBJ1-2
d_gene: -
abundance: -
v_gene: TRBV30

CDR3nt: TGTGCCAGCAGACCCGCCGACGGGAGCTCCTACGAGCAGTACTTC
CDR3aa: CASRPADGSSYEQYF
j_gene: TRBJ2-7
d_gene: -
abundance: -
v_gene: TRBV6-5

CDR3nt: TGTGCCAGCAGCTTGGCCGACAGGGAGACACTCTATGGCTACACCTTC
CDR3aa: CASSLADRETLYGYTF
j_gene: TRBJ1-2
d_gene: TRBD1
abundance: -
v_gene: TRBV5-6

CDR3nt: TGTGCCTGGAATCTTCTAGCGGGAGGGCCCTTGCATGAGCAGTTCTTC
CDR3aa: CAWNLLAGGPLHEQFF
j_gene: TRBJ2-1
d_gene: TRBD2
abundance: once
v_gene: TRBV30

CDR3nt: TGTGCCAGCAGCTTAGCACGGGAGGGCCGGGTGGTGGAGCAGTTCTTC
CDR3aa: CASSLAREGRVVEQFF
j_gene: TRBJ2-1
d_gene: TRBD2
abundance: few
v_gene: TRBV11-1

CDR3nt: TGCAGTGCTAGTTGGCCGGGCGTATACAATGAGCAGTTCTTC
CDR3aa: CSASWPGVYNEQFF
j_gene: TRBJ2-1
d_gene: -
abundance: once
v_gene: TRBV20-1

CDR3nt: TGTGCCAGCAGTCGACCGGGACTAGCGGACTCCTACGAGCAGTACTTC
CDR3aa: CASSRPGLADSYEQYF
j_gene: TRBJ2-7
d_gene: TRBD2
abundance: -
v_gene: TRBV28

CDR3nt: TGTGCCAGCAGCCCATCTGGGGCTGGGGCCAACGTCCTGACTTTC
CDR3aa: CASSPSGAGANVLTF
j_gene: TRBJ2-6
d_gene: -
abundance: once
v_gene: TRBV3-1/TRBV3-2

CDR3nt: TGTGCCAGCAGTCCTCCGGGGGCGGGGCGCGGTGAGCAGTTCTTC
CDR3aa: CASSPPGAGRGEQFF
j_gene: TRBJ2-1
d_gene: -
abundance: -
v_gene: TRBV11-3

CDR3nt: TGTGCCAGCAGGAGGACAGGGGGCAATGAGCAGTTCTTC
CDR3aa: CASRRTGGNEQFF
j_gene: TRBJ2-1
d_gene: TRBD1
abundance: once
v_gene: TRBV6-5

CDR3nt: TGTGCCAGCAGCCAGTCATTCTACGAGCAGTACTTC
CDR3aa: CASSQSFYEQYF
j_gene: TRBJ2-7
d_gene: -
abundance: -
v_gene: TRBV3-1/TRBV3-2

CDR3nt: TGCGCCAGTACCGGGACTAGCGGGGGTCTTTCCGGCACCGGGGAGCTGTTTTTT
CDR3aa: CASTGTSGGLSGTGELFF
j_gene: TRBJ2-2
d_gene: TRBD2
abundance: -
v_gene: TRBV5-1

CDR3nt: TGTGCCAGCAGGAGCTCAGGGTACAATGAGCAGTTCTTC
CDR3aa: CASRSSGYNEQFF
j_gene: TRBJ2-1
d_gene: -
abundance: few
v_gene: TRBV2

CDR3nt: TGCGCCAGCAGTGATATGACGGCGGGGGGGAGCTCCTACGAGCAGTACTTC
CDR3aa: CASSDMTAGGSSYEQYF
j_gene: TRBJ2-7
d_gene: TRBD2
abundance: once
v_gene: TRBV10-2

CDR3nt: TGTGCCACCCGCCCAACCGGGGAGGAAGATACGCAGTATTTT
CDR3aa: CATRPTGEEDTQYF
j_gene: TRBJ2-3
d_gene: -
abundance: -
v_gene: TRBV24-1

CDR3nt: TGTGCCAGCAGTTTATCCGGTTTTTATTCACCCCTCCACTTT
CDR3aa: CASSLSGFYSPLHF
j_gene: TRBJ1-6
d_gene: -
abundance: -
v_gene: TRBV27

CDR3nt: TGTGCCAGCAGCCTTTTAGCGGGGGTCTACAATGAGCAGTTCTTC
CDR3aa: CASSLLAGVYNEQFF
j_gene: TRBJ2-1
d_gene: TRBD2
abundance: -
v_gene: TRBV5-5

CDR3nt: TGTGCCAGCAGGAGGGGGGGAAGCAATCAGCCCCAGCATTTT
CDR3aa: CASRRGGSNQPQHF
j_gene: TRBJ1-5
d_gene: -
abundance: once
v_gene: TRBV6-5

CDR3nt: TGTGCCACCCTCGAGGCGGTTAGGAATGAGCAGTTCTTC
CDR3aa: CATLEAVRNEQFF
j_gene: TRBJ2-1
d_gene: -
abundance: -
v_gene: TRBV5-4

CDR3nt: TGTGCCAGCAGTCGGGACAGGGGGCGAATGGGTCATAAAGAGACCCAGTACTTC
CDR3aa: CASSRDRGRMGHKETQYF
j_gene: TRBJ2-5
d_gene: TRBD1
abundance: -
v_gene: TRBV27

CDR3nt: TGCGCCAGCAGAGAGAGGGCGGCCGAGCAGTACTTC
CDR3aa: CASRERAAEQYF
j_gene: TRBJ2-7
d_gene: -
abundance: -
v_gene: TRBV10-1

CDR3nt: TGTGCCAGTAGCAGTGGACAGTTCTATGGCTACACCTTC
CDR3aa: CASSSGQFYGYTF
j_gene: TRBJ1-2
d_gene: -
abundance: -
v_gene: TRBV19

CDR3nt: TGTGCCAGCACCCCGGGGAACTACGAGCAGTACTTC
CDR3aa: CASTPGNYEQYF
j_gene: TRBJ2-7
d_gene: -
abundance: -
v_gene: TRBV2

CDR3nt: TGTGCCAGCAGCGGACAGAGCGGGGGCCAAGAGACCCAGTACTTC
CDR3aa: CASSGQSGGQETQYF
j_gene: TRBJ2-5
d_gene: TRBD2
abundance: -
v_gene: TRBV7-9

CDR3nt: TGTGCCAGCAGTTACCCCGGGGTGGGCTACACCTTC
CDR3aa: CASSYPGVGYTF
j_gene: TRBJ1-2
d_gene: -
abundance: -
v_gene: TRBV6-6

CDR3nt: TGTGCCAGCAGCCGCGGACAGGGGGGAATGCGCTCTGGGGCCAACGTCCTGACTTTC
CDR3aa: CASSRGQGGMRSGANVLTF
j_gene: TRBJ2-6
d_gene: TRBD1
abundance: -
v_gene: TRBV6-2/TRBV6-3

CDR3nt: TGTGCCAGCAGCTCGTCTCGGACGGGGGGTATTGATAATTCACCCCTCCACTTT
CDR3aa: CASSSSRTGGIDNSPLHF
j_gene: TRBJ1-6
d_gene: -
abundance: -
v_gene: TRBV11-2

CDR3nt: TGTGCCAGCAGCTTAGGCGGGAGTCGTAATGAGCAGTTCTTC
CDR3aa: CASSLGGSRNEQFF
j_gene: TRBJ2-1
d_gene: TRBD2
abundance: -
v_gene: TRBV11-3

CDR3nt: TGTGCCAGCAGAACAGGGGGCAGGTCTCGGGACTATGGCTACACCTTC
CDR3aa: CASRTGGRSRDYGYTF
j_gene: TRBJ1-2
d_gene: TRBD1
abundance: -
v_gene: TRBV7-9

CDR3nt: TGTGCCAGCAGTTTAAGGGCGGCCTTATTCTACGAGCAGTACTTC
CDR3aa: CASSLRAALFYEQYF
j_gene: TRBJ2-7
d_gene: -
abundance: -
v_gene: TRBV27

CDR3nt: TGTGCCAGCAGTTTATGGGCGGGTCGGGCAGATACGCAGTATTTT
CDR3aa: CASSLWAGRADTQYF
j_gene: TRBJ2-3
d_gene: -
abundance: few
v_gene: TRBV6-2/TRBV6-3

CDR3nt: TGTGCCAGTAGTCCCAGATCTAACACCGGGGAGCTGTTTTTT
CDR3aa: CASSPRSNTGELFF
j_gene: TRBJ2-2
d_gene: -
abundance: -
v_gene: TRBV19

CDR3nt: TGTGCCAGTAGTAAGGTTTCCGGGACAGAGAAACGGGAGCAGTACTTC
CDR3aa: CASSKVSGTEKREQYF
j_gene: TRBJ2-7
d_gene: TRBD1
abundance: -
v_gene: TRBV19

CDR3nt: TGTGCCAGCAGCAGCGGGACAGGGCCAGATACGCAGTATTTT
CDR3aa: CASSSGTGPDTQYF
j_gene: TRBJ2-3
d_gene: TRBD1
abundance: -
v_gene: TRBV5-5

CDR3nt: TGTGCCAGCAGTTACAAGGGTTTAAAGACAGATACGCAGTATTTT
CDR3aa: CASSYKGLKTDTQYF
j_gene: TRBJ2-3
d_gene: -
abundance: -
v_gene: TRBV6-5

CDR3nt: TGTGCCAGCTCATCCGGGACAGGTGAAAGGAGGTATGGCTACACCTTC
CDR3aa: CASSSGTGERRYGYTF
j_gene: TRBJ1-2
d_gene: TRBD1
abundance: -
v_gene: TRBV18

CDR3nt: TGTGCCTGGAGTGTAAGGGGCCAGAAGGATTCACCCCTCCACTTT
CDR3aa: CAWSVRGQKDSPLHF
j_gene: TRBJ1-6
d_gene: -
abundance: -
v_gene: TRBV30

CDR3nt: TGTGCCAGCAGCTTAGCCGGACCTCGGGACATTCAGTACTTC
CDR3aa: CASSLAGPRDIQYF
j_gene: TRBJ2-4
d_gene: -
abundance: -
v_gene: TRBV11-3

CDR3nt: TGTGCCAGCAGCTTGGCCGGACAGGGGAATTCGGACGAGCAGTACTTC
CDR3aa: CASSLAGQGNSDEQYF
j_gene: TRBJ2-7
d_gene: TRBD1
abundance: -
v_gene: TRBV5-5

CDR3nt: TGTGCCACCAGCAGAGGGGGCGACAATGAGCAGTTCTTC
CDR3aa: CATSRGGDNEQFF
j_gene: TRBJ2-1
d_gene: -
abundance: -
v_gene: TRBV15

CDR3nt: TGTGCCAGCAGCCAATGGACAGGGGACGGCTACACCTTC
CDR3aa: CASSQWTGDGYTF
j_gene: TRBJ1-2
d_gene: TRBD1
abundance: -
v_gene: TRBV3-1/TRBV3-2

CDR3nt: TGTGCCAGCAGCTTTCGGACGAGCTACGAGCAGTACTTC
CDR3aa: CASSFRTSYEQYF
j_gene: TRBJ2-7
d_gene: -
abundance: -
v_gene: TRBV11-2

CDR3nt: TGTGCCAGCATCGACAAATCCATGTTTGAGCAGTTCTTC
CDR3aa: CASIDKSMFEQFF
j_gene: TRBJ2-1
d_gene: -
abundance: -
v_gene: TRBV6-5

CDR3nt: TGTGCCAGCAGTGCCGGGACGTTAAACTACGAGCAGTACTTC
CDR3aa: CASSAGTLNYEQYF
j_gene: TRBJ2-7
d_gene: -
abundance: -
v_gene: TRBV25-1